The 21 T cell receptor beta chains below come from one sample, sequenced in a study of regulatory T cells in long-lasting Graves disease. The sample's time point: persistent/refractory GD, antithyroid drugs over 5 years with positive TRAb. PBMCs provided the RNA from which the TCR library was made. Sequencing libraries for TCR beta were prepared with iRepertoire HTBI primers and Arm-PCR of CDR3 regions. Using its own MiXCR run on the multiplex PCR reads, TCRdb lists one record per CDR3 protein. The data contain more than 300,000 distinct CDR3 sequences, around 23% of them singletons. This specimen consisted of peripheral blood mononuclear cells (PBMCs), obtained when the disease was refractory, from a patient treated with antithyroid drugs. The receptors were gathered from a woman between 35 and 50 years old with Graves disease.

V is TRBV2 and J is TRBJ1-2, with TRBD1 matching over 10 bases. J was trimmed by 4 bases and V by 9 bases; bases with no gene match: 5. The germline CDR1 and CDR2 sequences are SNHLY and FYNNEI. This CDR3 contains 13 residues. DNA of the CDR3: TGTGCCAGTACCGGGACAGGGGCCTATGGCTACACCTTC. Its translation: CASTGTGAYGYTF.

This clonotype was seen many times. J is TRBJ2-7 and V is TRBV11-2, with D possibly TRBD2 on 6 matching bases. This CDR3 contains 16 residues. The V end lost 4 bases, the J end lost 0 bases, and 16 bases lay between the germline ends. Germline loops: CDR1 SGHAT, CDR2 FQNNGV. This CDR3 reads CASSSPPTSSSYEQYF. The CDR3 region has the DNA TGTGCCAGCAGCTCACCGCCGACTAGTAGCTCCTACGAGCAGTACTTC.

This clonotype showed up just a few times. This chain connects TRBV12-3 or TRBV12-4 to TRBJ1-1, with D tentatively TRBD1 (6 bases). V was shortened by 6 bases and J by 1 base, with 21 bases between the two germline ends. The CDR3 consists of 17 residues. CDR3 coding DNA: TGTGCCAGCAGCGACCTGGTTTCGGGCAGGGGGAACACTGAAGCTTTCTTT. Protein sequence: CASSDLVSGRGNTEAFF.

This clonotype was counted many times. The gene calls are TRBV28 and TRBJ2-2, with 11 bases matching TRBD2. This CDR3 region has 15 residues. V shed 5 bases, J shed 6 bases, and the junction held 5 bases outside the gene matches. The germline gives CDR1 MDHEN, CDR2 SYDVKM. This CDR3 reads CASSIAGGPPGELFF. The CDR3 coding sequence is TGTGCCAGCAGTATAGCGGGAGGGCCGCCCGGGGAGCTGTTTTTT.

In this sample, this clonotype turned up many times. The V gene is TRBV2, the J gene TRBJ1-1, with unresolved D. V shed 6 bases and J shed 6 bases, with 14 bases lying between them. Germline V gives CDR1 SNHLY, CDR2 FYNNEI. The CDR3 spans 13 residues. CDR3 bases: TGTGCCAGCAGAGGCAGAGGCGTCCCTGAAGCTTTCTTT. This translates into CASRGRGVPEAFF. The whole variable domain, remainder taken from reference TRBV2 and TRBJ1-1, is EPEVTQTPSHQVTQMGQEVILRCVPISNHLYFYWYRQILGQKVEFLVSFYNNEISEKSEIFDDQFSVERPDGSNFTLKIRSTKLEDSAMYFCASRGRGVPEAFFGQGTRLTVV.

The rearrangement joins TRBV7-2 to TRBJ1-5; 8 bases are a match to TRBD1. The CDR3 length is 15 residues. The junction had 10 bases not matched to a gene; V was cut back by 5 bases and J by 7 bases. Germline V gives CDR1 SGHTA, CDR2 FQGNSA. The CDR3 region has the DNA TGTGCCAGCAGCCGAGCCCAGGGGGCTAGGCAGCCCCAGCATTTT. Its translation is CASSRAQGARQPQHF.

This clonotype turned up a few times. The J gene is TRBJ2-7, the V gene TRBV6-5; no reliable D call. CDR1 and CDR2 from the germline V gene are MNHEY and SVGAGI. The CDR3 extends over 13 amino acids. V lost 2 bases and J 4 bases, leaving 9 bases between the germline ends. The CDR3 DNA is TGTGCCAGCAGTTACGGTGGGATGTACGAGCAGTACTTC. This encodes CASSYGGMYEQYF.

The sample holds many counts of this clonotype. V usage is TRBV20-1 and J usage is TRBJ1-4; no definite D call. This CDR3 region has 16 residues. Germline V gene lookup returns CDR1 DFQATT and CDR2 SNEGSKA (reference sequence). The germline V and J ends were trimmed by 6 bases and 7 bases, with 24 bases remaining between them. CDR3 sequence reads: CSAFHIKAGRGEKLFF. In DNA, the CDR3 is TGCAGTGCCTTCCATATCAAGGCGGGAAGAGGTGAAAAACTGTTTTTT.

This chain uses TRBV6-2 or TRBV6-3 with TRBJ1-6; TRBD1 aligns across 10 bases. The V gene end was trimmed by 5 bases and the J gene end by 1 base; junction bases not matched to a gene: 14. Germline V CDR1 and CDR2: MNHEY, SVGEGT. The CDR3 consists of 20 residues. The CDR3 DNA reads as TGTGCCAGCAGTCTTAGACAGGGGGCTGCGGGGCGGTCCTATAATTCACCCCTCCACTTT. This sequence encodes CASSLRQGAAGRSYNSPLHF.

This clonotype was observed at least ten times. The rearrangement uses TRBV11-1 and TRBJ2-7, with TRBD2 matching over 11 bases. V trimming: 5 bases; J trimming: 0 bases; junction bases outside the gene matches: 3. This CDR3 is 15 amino acids long. Germline assignment: CDR1 SGHAT and CDR2 FQDESV (reference sequence). CDR3 sequence: CASSLTSGSSYEQYF. Written as DNA, the CDR3 is TGTGCCAGCAGCCTAACTAGCGGGAGCTCCTACGAGCAGTACTTC.

This clonotype was recorded a few times. J is TRBJ2-2 and V is TRBV27, with TRBD2 matching over 11 bases. V shed 2 bases and J 6 bases; nucleotides not matched to a gene: 2. Looked up from germline, CDR1 is MNHEY and CDR2 is SMNVEV (reference sequence). This CDR3 spans 15 amino acids. CDR3 region: CASSLTSGRAGELFF. Written as DNA, the CDR3 is TGTGCCAGCAGTTTAACTAGCGGGAGAGCCGGGGAGCTGTTTTTT.

This clonotype was detected many times. The chain is built from TRBV29-1 and TRBJ2-2; 10 nucleotides line up with TRBD2. This CDR3 has 14 residues. Germline-derived CDR1 and CDR2 are SQVTM and ANQGSEA. V lost 6 bases and J lost 7; bases outside the gene matches: 8. The CDR3 sequence: CSVESGRVIGELFF. In nucleotides, the CDR3 is TGCAGCGTAGAAAGCGGGAGGGTGATCGGGGAGCTGTTTTTT.

To note about this clonotype: Mismatch with germline at one junction end may stem from a read error. The rearrangement joins TRBV20-1 to TRBJ1-1; maybe TRBD1 (5 bases). Germline CDR1 is DFQATT and CDR2 is SNEGSKA (reference sequence). The CDR3 is made up of 12 amino acids. The CDR3 region has the DNA TGCAGTGCCCCGACAGTTAACACTGAAGCTTCCTTT. The encoded protein is CSAPTVNTEASF.

This clonotype was observed at least ten times. This CDR3 reads CSAVTLAGAETQYF. CDR3 DNA: TGCAGTGCTGTAACTCTAGCGGGAGCGGAGACCCAGTACTTC. This sequence joins TRBV20-1 and TRBJ2-5, with 10 nucleotides matching TRBD2. Trimming removed 5 bases from V and 5 bases from J; junction bases left unmatched: 8. Looked up from germline, CDR1 is DFQATT and CDR2 is SNEGSKA (reference sequence). This CDR3 contains 14 residues.

In this sample, this clonotype turned up many times. Sequence at one end of the junction differs from germline and may be a read error. The chain combines TRBV10-3 with TRBJ2-7; D might be TRBD2 (6 bases). CDR1 is ENHRY, CDR2 SYGVKD, per germline. The CDR3 spans 16 residues. Written as DNA, the CDR3 is TGTGCCACCAGTGGGTTCGGGAGTGACATCTCCTACGAGCAGTACTTC. Its translation is CATSGFGSDISYEQYF.

This clonotype was seen only a few times. This rearrangement joins TRBV9 to TRBJ2-7, with 7 bases lining up with TRBD2. V lost 0 bases, J lost 6 bases, and 12 bases stayed unmatched. The CDR3 is 16 amino acids. CDR1 and CDR2 (germline): SGDLS, YYNGEE. DNA for the CDR3: TGTGCCAGCAGCGTAGCGCCCAGCGGGAAGGTGGGCGAGCAGTACTTC. Protein product: CASSVAPSGKVGEQYF.

This clonotype was counted at least ten times. V is TRBV6-2 or TRBV6-3 and J is TRBJ1-1; the D gene is possibly TRBD1 (6 bases). CDR3 size: 13 residues. V lost 0 bases and J lost 6, with 8 bases in between. Germline V gene lookup returns CDR1 MNHEY and CDR2 SVGEGT. The CDR3 nucleotides are TGTGCCAGCAGTTACTCGACAGGCCCTGAAGCTTTCTTT. Translating it yields CASSYSTGPEAFF.

The rearrangement links TRBV20-1 to TRBJ1-1; weak D call: TRBD1 (5 bases). Trimming removed 2 bases at V and 3 bases at J, with 16 bases between. CDR1 is DFQATT, CDR2 SNEGSKA, per germline (reference sequence). This CDR3 has 15 amino acids. This chain's CDR3 is CSARHPAGSDTEAFF. CDR3 bases: TGCAGTGCTAGACATCCGGCAGGGTCGGACACTGAAGCTTTCTTT.

Concerning this clonotype itself: A read error may be the cause here, since a much bigger clone is one base away. The chain joins TRBV5-1 to TRBJ2-7; D unclear. This CDR3 has 13 amino acids. Germline-derived CDR1 and CDR2 are SGHRS and YFSETQ. Trimming cost V 1 base and J 4 bases, with 9 bases left between them. CDR3: CASSLTIQYEQYF. The CDR3 region has the DNA TGCGCCAGCAGCTTGACCATCCAGTACGAGCAGTACTTC.

Turning to this clonotype: It is likely a read error: a sequence one base away is far more abundant. CDR3 loop: CASSLWGQSHEQYF. CDR3 coding DNA: TGTGCCAGCAGTTTATGGGGACAGAGCCACGAGCAGTACTTC. This sequence joins TRBV2 and TRBJ2-7; 7 bases are a match to TRBD1. The V gene end was trimmed by 5 bases and the J gene end by 5 bases; junction bases not matched to a gene: 9. The CDR3 loop spans 14 amino acids. CDR1 is SNHLY and CDR2 is FYNNEI in the germline V gene.

The chain is built from TRBV19 and TRBJ2-2, with a tentative D call TRBD1 (6 bases). CDR1 and CDR2 (germline): LNHDA, SQIVND (reference sequence). CDR3 size: 13 residues. Trimming removed 4 bases from V and 8 bases from J, with 11 bases in between. The CDR3, as DNA: TGTGCCAGTAGTAAGAACAGGGTTGGGGAGCTGTTTTTT. Protein sequence: CASSKNRVGELFF. Variable domain in full (rest from reference TRBV19 and TRBJ2-2): DGGITQSPKYLFRKEGQNVTLSCEQNLNHDAMYWYRQDPGQGLRLIYYSQIVNDFQKGDIAEGYSVSREKKESFPLTVTSAQKNPTAFYLCASSKNRVGELFFGEGSRLTVL.